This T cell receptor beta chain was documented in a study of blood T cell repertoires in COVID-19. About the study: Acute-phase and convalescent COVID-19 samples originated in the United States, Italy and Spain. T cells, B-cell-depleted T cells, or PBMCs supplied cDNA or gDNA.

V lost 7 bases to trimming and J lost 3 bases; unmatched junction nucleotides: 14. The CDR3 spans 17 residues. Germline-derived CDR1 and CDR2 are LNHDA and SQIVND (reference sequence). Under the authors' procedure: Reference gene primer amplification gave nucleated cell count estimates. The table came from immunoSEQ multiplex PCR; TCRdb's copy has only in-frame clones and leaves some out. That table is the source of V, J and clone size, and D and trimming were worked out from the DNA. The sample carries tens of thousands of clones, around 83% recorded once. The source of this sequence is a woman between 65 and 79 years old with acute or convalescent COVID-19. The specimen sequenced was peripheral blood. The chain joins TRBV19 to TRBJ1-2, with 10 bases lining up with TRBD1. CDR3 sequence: CASNSQHAGTGDYGYTF. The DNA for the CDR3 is TGTGCCAGTAATTCCCAACACGCCGGGACAGGGGACTATGGCTACACCTTC.